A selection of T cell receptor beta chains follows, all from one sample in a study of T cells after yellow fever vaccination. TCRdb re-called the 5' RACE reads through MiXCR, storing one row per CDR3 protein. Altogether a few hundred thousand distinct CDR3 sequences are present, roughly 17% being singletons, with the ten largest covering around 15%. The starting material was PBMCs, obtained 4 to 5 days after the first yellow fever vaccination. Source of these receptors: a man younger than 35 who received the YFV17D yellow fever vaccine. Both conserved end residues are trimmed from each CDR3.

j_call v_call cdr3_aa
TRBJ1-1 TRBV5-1 ASSLAGDYTEAF
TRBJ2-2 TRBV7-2 ASSFAGVNTGELF
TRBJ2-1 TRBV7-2 ASAEGLDNEQF
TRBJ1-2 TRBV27 ASSSTGTHGYT
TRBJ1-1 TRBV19 ASIRDEAF
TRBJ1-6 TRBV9 ASSVEGNAYNSPLH
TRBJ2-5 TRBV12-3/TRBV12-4 ASSFMGLRIRGETQY
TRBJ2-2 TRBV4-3 ASSQEAATGTGNTGELF
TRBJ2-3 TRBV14 ASSQEGRGRSTDTQY
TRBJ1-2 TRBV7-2 ASSLVAGGGYT
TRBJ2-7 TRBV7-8 ASSFRTEYEQY
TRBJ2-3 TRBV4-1 ASRRAGGGRNPDTQY
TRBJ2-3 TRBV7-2 ASSWTSGEGDTQY
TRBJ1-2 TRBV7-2 ASRGRDRGYT
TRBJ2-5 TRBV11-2 ASTLGAGGGETQY
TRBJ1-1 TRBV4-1 ASSQSRQEAF
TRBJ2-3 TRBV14 ASSRGLILGDTQY
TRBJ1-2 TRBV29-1 SVERPFNYGYT
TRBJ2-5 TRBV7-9 ASSLGGNDETQY
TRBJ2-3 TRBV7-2 ASSLRQGTQY
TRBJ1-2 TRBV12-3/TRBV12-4 ASSKGQPYGYT
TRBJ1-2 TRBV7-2 ASSPRTALRGGYT
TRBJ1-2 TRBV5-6 ASSLPPYGYT
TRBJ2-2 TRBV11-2 ASSRLAGVGELF
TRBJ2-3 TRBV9 ASSPRGLGATDTQY
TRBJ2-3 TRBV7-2 ASSLMGATDTQY
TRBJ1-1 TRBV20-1 SARGGLVGTVNTEAF
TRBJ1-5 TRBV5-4 ASSLEGSDQPQH
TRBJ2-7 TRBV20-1 SARRTGIHEQY
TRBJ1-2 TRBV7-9 ASSPVGGFNYGYT
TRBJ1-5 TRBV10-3 AISVRGDQPQH
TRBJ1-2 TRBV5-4 ASSPGTIGTGDYGYT
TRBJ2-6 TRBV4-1 ASSQVSPISGANVLT
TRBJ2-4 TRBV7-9 ASSWGLAAYQY
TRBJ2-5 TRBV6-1 ASGLRGNGETQY
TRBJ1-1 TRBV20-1 SAREPGGSATEAF
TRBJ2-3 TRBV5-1 ASTEGRPDTQY
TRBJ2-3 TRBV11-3 ASSIDRVNTQY
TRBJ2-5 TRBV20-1 SARDQGSETQY
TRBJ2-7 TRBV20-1 SARRQGTYEQY
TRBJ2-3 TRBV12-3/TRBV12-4 ASSARSGGGTDTQY
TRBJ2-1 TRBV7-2 ASSGTTGEQF
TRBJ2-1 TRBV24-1 ATSTLGGDPNEQF
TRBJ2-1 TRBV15 ATSGPGLRF
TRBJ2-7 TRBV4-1 ASSFGDSSYEQY
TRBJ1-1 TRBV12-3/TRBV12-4 ASSYQGARTEAF
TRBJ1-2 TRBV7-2 ASSLATRDGYT
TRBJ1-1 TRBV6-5 ASSSGRGGPNTEAF
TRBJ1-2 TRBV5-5 ASRQESDGYT
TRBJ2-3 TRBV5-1 ASSLGGADTQY
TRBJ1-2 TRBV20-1 SARTVGYGYT
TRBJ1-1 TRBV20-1 SARAPGNTEAF
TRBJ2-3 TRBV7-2 ASSLLGTQQY
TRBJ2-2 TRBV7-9 ASSEGSGELF
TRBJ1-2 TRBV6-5 ASRTSGGTGGGYT
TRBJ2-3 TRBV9 ASSVEWQGKDTQY
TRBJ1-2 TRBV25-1 ASSVRSHGGGYT
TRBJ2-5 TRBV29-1 SVVEGETQY
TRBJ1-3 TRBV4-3 ASSPTTFRSGNTIY